The clone carrying this T cell receptor beta chain was found once. Its antigen remains unknown. From the approximately 120-subject validation cohort, which was separate from the roughly 630-subject first cohort, the donors were drawn. The CDR3 contains 16 residues. V was shortened by 4 bases and J by 1 base, with 14 bases between the two germline ends. Per the germline V gene, CDR1 is MNHEY and CDR2 is SVGAGI. Only in-frame clones appear in the TCRdb table, and some are missing; sequencing was by immunoSEQ multiplex PCR. The data show roughly 330,000 clones, around 90% seen once. The entry originates in a study of cytomegalovirus exposure and HLA in healthy donors. Study-wide points: In vitro testing confirmed a few CMV-associated chains as specific for CMV antigens. Rarity held for most TCR sequences, but there were some public TCRs that occurred in many donors.

This clonotype was obtained from a woman under 40 in good health and CMV-seropositive. This chain joins TRBV6-5 and TRBJ2-1; no definite D call. Sequenced sample: PBMCs. In DNA form, the CDR3 reads TGTGCCAGCAGTTCCCGGACGGCCCCGTCCTACAATGAGCAGTTCTTC. It codes for CASSSRTAPSYNEQFF.